The subject of this entry is one T cell receptor beta chain. The antigen remains undetermined. The PCR ran on 60 Vbeta and 13 Jbeta primers. Method: immunoSEQ multiplex PCR; TCRdb's copy keeps in-frame clones and lacks some. The repertoire holds 120,000 to 150,000 clones, with more than 75% as singletons. The data stem from a study of cytomegalovirus exposure and HLA in healthy donors. Study context: T cells numbering 150 million to 200 million yielded some 100 million unique TCR beta sequences in an earlier analysis.

The junction had 2 bases not matched to a gene; V was cut back by 5 bases and J by 3 bases. This CDR3 comprises 13 residues. Germline V CDR1 and CDR2: MNHEY, SVGAGI. General observations from the study: Later analysis revealed greater clonal expansion in HLA-associated TCR beta chains than in equally common others.

The chain carries TRBV6-5 and TRBJ1-2; 8 bases map to TRBD1. The source of this sequence is a male donor in good health and CMV-seronegative. Sequencing used PBMCs. The CDR3 sequence: CASSPDRDYGYTF. The CDR3 coding sequence is TGTGCCAGCAGTCCGGACAGGGACTATGGCTACACCTTC.